The clone carrying this T cell receptor (beta chain) was seen many times. What it binds is not known. The data are from a study of early T cells in non-severe SARS-CoV-2 infection. Background on the study: Alpha and beta chains were unpaired, from unsorted whole-blood bulk RNA.

The library protocol tagged individual cDNA molecules with unique molecular identifiers. TCRdb used MiXCR to reprocess the 5' RACE reads, holding one entry per CDR3 protein. The profile shows about 35,000 distinct CDR3 sequences, 5.9% of them singletons. Study results and limitations: Missing private and CD4 specificities, VDJdb matching favored anti-spike CD8 responses.

V lost 5 bases, J lost 5 bases, and 6 bases stayed unmatched. CDR3 length equals 15 residues. Germline lookup yields CDR1 SNHLY and CDR2 FYNNEI. Sequenced input: whole blood. The genes are TRBV2 and TRBJ1-4, with 9 positions matching TRBD1. This TCR derives from an adult who was a healthcare worker with PCR-confirmed SARS-CoV-2 infection or an uninfected control (not recorded which). CDR3 DNA sequence: TGTGCCAGCAGTCCCCCGGGACAGGGAAATGAAAAACTGTTTTTT. This gives the protein CASSPPGQGNEKLFF.